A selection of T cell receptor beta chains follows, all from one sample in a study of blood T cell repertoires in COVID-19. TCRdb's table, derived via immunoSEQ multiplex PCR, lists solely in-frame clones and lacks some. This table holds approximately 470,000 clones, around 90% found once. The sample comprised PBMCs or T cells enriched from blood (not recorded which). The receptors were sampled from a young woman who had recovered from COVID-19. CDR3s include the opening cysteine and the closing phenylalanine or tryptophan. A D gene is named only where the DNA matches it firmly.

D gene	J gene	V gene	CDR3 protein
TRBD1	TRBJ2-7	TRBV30	CAWSVGTGWYEQYF
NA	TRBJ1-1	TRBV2	CASRRGKNTEAFF
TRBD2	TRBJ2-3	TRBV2	CASSVQRGAGTDTQYF
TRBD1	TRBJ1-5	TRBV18	CASSPGQGISNQPQHF
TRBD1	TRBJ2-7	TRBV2	CASTQPGRGTGRDEQYF
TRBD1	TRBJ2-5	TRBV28	CASSQDRVEEETQYF
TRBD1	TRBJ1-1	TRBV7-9	CASTLPGGQGPEAFF
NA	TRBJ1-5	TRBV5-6	CASSLGEGRNQPQHF
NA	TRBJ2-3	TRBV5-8	CASSKGGDRTDTQYF
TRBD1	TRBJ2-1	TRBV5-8	CASLQRTGIGNEQFF
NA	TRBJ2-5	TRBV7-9	CASSTDRQETQYF
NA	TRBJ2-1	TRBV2	CASSEAGGSLEQFF
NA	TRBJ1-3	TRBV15	CATSANRFAGTGNTIYF
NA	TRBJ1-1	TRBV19	CASSITGRSNEAFF
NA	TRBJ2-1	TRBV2	CASSAAVALSYNEQFF
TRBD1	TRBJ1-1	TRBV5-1	CASSPGTGDSRPYMNTEAFF
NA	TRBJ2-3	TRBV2	CASRAGNKVADTQYF
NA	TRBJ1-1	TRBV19	CASTMGYRTEAFF
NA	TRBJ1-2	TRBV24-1	CATSDPPQSNYGYTF
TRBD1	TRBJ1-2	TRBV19	CASSMGTVFIWGYTF
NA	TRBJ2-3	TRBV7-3	CASSLWGGESTDTQYF
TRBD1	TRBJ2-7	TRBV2	CASRDRGQREQYF
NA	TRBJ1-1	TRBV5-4	CASSFSRSTEAFF
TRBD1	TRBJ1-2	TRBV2	CASRTGTGSYGYTF
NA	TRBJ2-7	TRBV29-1	CSVVRDTNEQYF
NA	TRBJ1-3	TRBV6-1	CASSEGRRNTIYF
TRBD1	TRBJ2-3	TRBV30	CAWARDRGTDTQYF
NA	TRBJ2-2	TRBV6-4	CASKKSTGEGSGELFF
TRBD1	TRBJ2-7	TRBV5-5	CASSIYQGANHFAYEQYF
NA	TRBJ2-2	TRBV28	CASSLSGANTGELFF
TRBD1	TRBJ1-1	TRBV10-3	CATHRDREGTEAFF
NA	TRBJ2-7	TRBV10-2	CASSITGSAYEQYF
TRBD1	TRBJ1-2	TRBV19	CASGWTGLKTNYGYTF
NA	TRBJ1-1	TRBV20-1	CSARDSMGGFF
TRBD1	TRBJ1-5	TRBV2	CASSEGQGAWQPQHF
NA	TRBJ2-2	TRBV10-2	CASSESGTGNTGELFF
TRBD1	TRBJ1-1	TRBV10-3	CAINSWTGGDRTEAFF
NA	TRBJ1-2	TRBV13	CASSLGGGDYTF
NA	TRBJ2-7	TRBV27	CASSRGYEQYF
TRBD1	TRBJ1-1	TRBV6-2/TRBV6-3	CASSWTGQTEAFF
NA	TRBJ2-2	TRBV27	CASSLSPGRAVTGELFF
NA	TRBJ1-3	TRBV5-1	CASSLGGSGNTIYF
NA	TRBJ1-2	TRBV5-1	CASSLDSPRGGYTF